This T cell receptor beta chain stems from a study of T-cell memory formation after mild COVID-19. Study-level points and caveats: The second-wave clones peaking on day 37 were not confirmed as SARS-CoV-2-specific.

TCRdb called the 5' RACE reads again in MiXCR, with one record for every CDR3 protein. The table shows a few hundred thousand distinct CDR3 sequences, with 25% to 30% occurring only once. CDR1 and CDR2 (germline): MNHEY, SVGAGI. V lost 6 bases and J lost 2; bases outside the gene matches: 10. The CDR3 is made up of 16 amino acids. Notes on this clonotype: The antigen remains unidentified.

Sequencing was carried out using PBMCs or a T cell subset sorted from them (not recorded which). The clonotype originates from an adult woman who had mild COVID-19 (a few samples of this study predate the infection). Cell type and time point are not known. V and J are TRBV6-5 and TRBJ2-3, with 8 bases matching TRBD2. The CDR3 coding sequence is TGTGCCAGCAGATCCGCCCCACTAGCGGACACAGATACGCAGTATTTT. It specifies CASRSAPLADTDTQYF.